A selection of T cell receptor beta chains follows, all from one sample in a study of early T cells in non-severe SARS-CoV-2 infection. TCRdb re-called the 5' RACE reads with MiXCR, one entry per CDR3 protein. There are tens of thousands of distinct CDR3 sequences in the sample; 13% to 15% occur only once, and about 3.7% lies in the top ten. The material was whole blood, obtained at baseline. These receptors originate from an adult who was a healthcare worker with PCR-confirmed SARS-CoV-2 infection or an uninfected control (not recorded which). Each CDR3 is given with its conserved first and last residue. The order of the fields is clone size, D gene, J gene, V gene, CDR3 protein, CDR3 DNA. A D gene is named only where the DNA matches it firmly. Clone size appears in some rows only: once, few, many, or a class for an expanded clone.

clone size: -; D gene: -; J gene: TRBJ1-6; V gene: TRBV7-9; CDR3 protein: CASSLALRINSPLHF; CDR3 DNA: TGTGCCAGCAGCTTAGCTCTACGGATTAATTCACCCCTCCACTTT
clone size: -; D gene: TRBD1; J gene: TRBJ1-5; V gene: TRBV20-1; CDR3 protein: CSARMGRQGQPQHF; CDR3 DNA: TGCAGTGCTAGAATGGGCCGACAGGGACAGCCCCAGCATTTT
clone size: -; D gene: -; J gene: TRBJ2-4; V gene: TRBV29-1; CDR3 protein: CSIVNGNIQYF; CDR3 DNA: TGCAGCATTGTGAACGGAAACATTCAGTACTTC
clone size: -; D gene: TRBD2; J gene: TRBJ2-7; V gene: TRBV7-9; CDR3 protein: CASSSSAGLATYEQYF; CDR3 DNA: TGTGCCAGCAGCTCCTCGGCCGGACTAGCGACCTACGAGCAGTACTTC
clone size: -; D gene: -; J gene: TRBJ1-2; V gene: TRBV28; CDR3 protein: CASSPTWQGNYGYTF; CDR3 DNA: TGTGCCAGCAGTCCTACTTGGCAGGGGAACTATGGCTACACCTTC
clone size: few; D gene: -; J gene: TRBJ2-7; V gene: TRBV6-1; CDR3 protein: CASSDSPRGIDEQYF; CDR3 DNA: TGTGCCAGCAGTGACTCCCCCCGGGGGATCGACGAGCAGTACTTC
clone size: -; D gene: -; J gene: TRBJ2-1; V gene: TRBV7-3; CDR3 protein: CASSLVGREYNEQFF; CDR3 DNA: TGTGCCAGCAGCTTAGTTGGACGGGAGTACAATGAGCAGTTCTTC
clone size: -; D gene: TRBD2; J gene: TRBJ2-1; V gene: TRBV28; CDR3 protein: CASSPSGLAGINEQFF; CDR3 DNA: TGTGCCAGCAGTCCGTCGGGACTAGCGGGTATCAATGAGCAGTTCTTC
clone size: medium-sized; D gene: TRBD1; J gene: TRBJ1-5; V gene: TRBV20-1; CDR3 protein: CSAGQGVNQPQHF; CDR3 DNA: TGCAGTGCGGGACAGGGTGTCAATCAGCCCCAGCATTTT
clone size: few; D gene: -; J gene: TRBJ1-5; V gene: TRBV28; CDR3 protein: CASSFPGTVNQPQHF; CDR3 DNA: TGTGCCAGCAGTTTCCCCGGGACGGTTAATCAGCCCCAGCATTTT
clone size: few; D gene: -; J gene: TRBJ2-2; V gene: TRBV6-1; CDR3 protein: CASSELGPGTGELFF; CDR3 DNA: TGTGCCAGCAGTGAGCTGGGCCCAGGTACCGGGGAGCTGTTTTTT
clone size: many; D gene: -; J gene: TRBJ1-2; V gene: TRBV30; CDR3 protein: CAWGSDLIYYGYTF; CDR3 DNA: TGTGCCTGGGGGTCAGACTTGATTTACTATGGCTACACCTTC
clone size: -; D gene: -; J gene: TRBJ2-2; V gene: TRBV5-8; CDR3 protein: CASGGSPYTGELFF; CDR3 DNA: TGTGCCAGCGGGGGCAGCCCATACACCGGGGAGCTGTTTTTT
clone size: few; D gene: TRBD1; J gene: TRBJ1-5; V gene: TRBV4-1; CDR3 protein: CASRQRTGDNQPQHF; CDR3 DNA: TGCGCCAGCAGGCAACGGACAGGGGATAATCAGCCCCAGCATTTT
clone size: few; D gene: TRBD2; J gene: TRBJ2-7; V gene: TRBV29-1; CDR3 protein: CSVRTSGRSYEQYF; CDR3 DNA: TGCAGCGTCCGTACTAGCGGGAGATCCTACGAGCAGTACTTC
clone size: many; D gene: -; J gene: TRBJ2-7; V gene: TRBV29-1; CDR3 protein: CSVEGLQGPYEQYF; CDR3 DNA: TGCAGCGTTGAGGGGCTCCAGGGGCCCTACGAGCAGTACTTC
clone size: -; D gene: TRBD1; J gene: TRBJ1-1; V gene: TRBV27; CDR3 protein: CASSLRTGVNTEAFF; CDR3 DNA: TGTGCCAGCAGTTTACGGACAGGGGTGAACACTGAAGCTTTCTTT
clone size: few; D gene: -; J gene: TRBJ2-1; V gene: TRBV7-2; CDR3 protein: CASSLLGTGLDNEQFF; CDR3 DNA: TGTGCCAGCAGCTTATTGGGCACAGGTCTTGACAATGAGCAGTTCTTC
clone size: -; D gene: -; J gene: TRBJ2-5; V gene: TRBV5-1; CDR3 protein: CASQEPQETQYF; CDR3 DNA: TGCGCCAGCCAGGAGCCTCAAGAGACCCAGTACTTC
clone size: many; D gene: TRBD2; J gene: TRBJ2-1; V gene: TRBV7-7; CDR3 protein: CASSLAGGSEQFF; CDR3 DNA: TGTGCCAGCAGCTTAGCGGGAGGGAGTGAGCAGTTCTTC
clone size: few; D gene: TRBD1; J gene: TRBJ1-6; V gene: TRBV18; CDR3 protein: CASSPDRENSPLHF; CDR3 DNA: TGTGCCAGCTCACCCGACAGGGAGAATTCACCCCTCCACTTT
clone size: few; D gene: TRBD1; J gene: TRBJ2-7; V gene: TRBV5-4; CDR3 protein: CASSPPGTGGTYEQYF; CDR3 DNA: TGTGCCAGCAGCCCCCCCGGGACAGGGGGCACTTACGAGCAGTACTTC
clone size: few; D gene: -; J gene: TRBJ2-5; V gene: TRBV5-1; CDR3 protein: CASSLGSGKETQYF; CDR3 DNA: TGCGCCAGCAGCTTGGGTAGCGGCAAAGAGACCCAGTACTTC
clone size: -; D gene: -; J gene: TRBJ2-4; V gene: TRBV5-1; CDR3 protein: CASSLGLKNIQYF; CDR3 DNA: TGCGCCAGCAGCTTGGGACTTAAAAACATTCAGTACTTC
clone size: many; D gene: -; J gene: TRBJ1-3; V gene: TRBV10-2; CDR3 protein: CASSESGPISGNTIYF; CDR3 DNA: TGCGCCAGCAGTGAGTCGGGACCGATCTCTGGAAACACCATATATTTT
clone size: -; D gene: TRBD1; J gene: TRBJ1-1; V gene: TRBV20-1; CDR3 protein: CSARDRTGEAEAFF; CDR3 DNA: TGCAGTGCTAGAGACAGGACAGGGGAGGCTGAAGCTTTCTTT
clone size: many; D gene: TRBD1; J gene: TRBJ2-2; V gene: TRBV5-4; CDR3 protein: CASSPPGQHNTGELFF; CDR3 DNA: TGTGCCAGCAGCCCTCCGGGACAGCATAACACCGGGGAGCTGTTTTTT
clone size: -; D gene: -; J gene: TRBJ2-7; V gene: TRBV4-2; CDR3 protein: CASSPKGPSGPSYEQYF; CDR3 DNA: TGTGCCAGCAGCCCTAAAGGTCCGAGCGGGCCTTCCTACGAGCAGTACTTC
clone size: -; D gene: TRBD1; J gene: TRBJ2-6; V gene: TRBV28; CDR3 protein: CASSSARGQGSGANVLTF; CDR3 DNA: TGTGCCAGCAGTTCAGCGAGGGGGCAGGGCTCTGGGGCCAACGTCCTGACTTTC
clone size: -; D gene: -; J gene: TRBJ1-1; V gene: TRBV9; CDR3 protein: CASSVRPGAGTEAFF; CDR3 DNA: TGTGCCAGCAGCGTAAGGCCAGGGGCTGGAACTGAAGCTTTCTTT
clone size: -; D gene: TRBD2; J gene: TRBJ2-3; V gene: TRBV7-6; CDR3 protein: CASTPGTSWGDTQYF; CDR3 DNA: TGTGCCAGCACCCCGGGGACTAGCTGGGGAGATACGCAGTATTTT
clone size: few; D gene: -; J gene: TRBJ2-5; V gene: TRBV7-3; CDR3 protein: CASSPGLPGETQYF; CDR3 DNA: TGTGCCAGCAGCCCCGGACTCCCAGGAGAGACCCAGTACTTC
clone size: few; D gene: -; J gene: TRBJ2-1; V gene: TRBV2; CDR3 protein: CASSEGGLHQHEQFF; CDR3 DNA: TGTGCCAGCAGTGAGGGGGGACTCCATCAGCATGAGCAGTTCTTC
clone size: -; D gene: TRBD1; J gene: TRBJ2-7; V gene: TRBV28; CDR3 protein: CASTGGLDEQYF; CDR3 DNA: TGTGCCAGTACAGGGGGCTTGGACGAGCAGTACTTC
clone size: few; D gene: -; J gene: TRBJ2-5; V gene: TRBV7-2; CDR3 protein: CASSFRSLQEYF; CDR3 DNA: TGTGCCAGCAGCTTTAGAAGCCTCCAGGAGTACTTC
clone size: many; D gene: TRBD2; J gene: TRBJ2-1; V gene: TRBV12-3/TRBV12-4; CDR3 protein: CASSGGEGMNEQFF; CDR3 DNA: TGTGCCAGCAGTGGGGGGGAGGGAATGAATGAGCAGTTCTTC
clone size: few; D gene: -; J gene: TRBJ1-1; V gene: TRBV11-2; CDR3 protein: CASTVGSDIEAFF; CDR3 DNA: TGTGCCAGCACCGTGGGGTCTGACATAGAAGCTTTCTTT
clone size: few; D gene: TRBD1; J gene: TRBJ1-1; V gene: TRBV27; CDR3 protein: CASSLRDSIMNTEAFF; CDR3 DNA: TGTGCCAGCAGTTTAAGGGACAGCATCATGAACACTGAAGCTTTCTTT
clone size: many; D gene: -; J gene: TRBJ1-2; V gene: TRBV28; CDR3 protein: CASSSSGEAGYTF; CDR3 DNA: -